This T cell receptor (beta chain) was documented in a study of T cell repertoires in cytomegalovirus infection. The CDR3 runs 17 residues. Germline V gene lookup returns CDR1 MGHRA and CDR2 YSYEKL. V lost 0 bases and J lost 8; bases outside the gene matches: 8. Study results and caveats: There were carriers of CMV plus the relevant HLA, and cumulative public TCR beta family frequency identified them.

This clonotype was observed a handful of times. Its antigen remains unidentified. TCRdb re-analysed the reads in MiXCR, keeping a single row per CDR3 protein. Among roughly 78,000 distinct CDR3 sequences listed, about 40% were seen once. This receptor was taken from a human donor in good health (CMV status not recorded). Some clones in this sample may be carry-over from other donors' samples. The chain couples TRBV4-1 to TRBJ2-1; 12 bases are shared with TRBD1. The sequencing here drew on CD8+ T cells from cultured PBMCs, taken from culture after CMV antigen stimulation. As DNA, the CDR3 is TGCGCCAGCAGCCAAGAACCACCGGGACAGGGGGCCGATGAGCAGTTCTTC. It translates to CASSQEPPGQGADEQFF.